Reported below is one TCR beta chain. Patients from Seattle were sampled longitudinally, starting during active infection. The germline CDR1 and CDR2 sequences are SGDLS and YYNGEE. The V and J ends lost 0 bases and 7 bases, in that order; junction bases with no gene match: 6. This CDR3 region has 16 residues. The data derive from a study of blood T cell repertoires in COVID-19. Study-wide background: The United States, Italy and Spain supplied acute and convalescent COVID-19 samples. PBMCs, B-cell-depleted T cells, or T cells provided the cDNA or gDNA that made up the material.

Original methodology: Quantification of nucleated cells was approximated via reference gene primer amplification. Some clones are missing from TCRdb's copy, which holds only in-frame ones; the method was immunoSEQ multiplex PCR. Clone size and V and J calls were adopted from that table, with D and trimming inferred from the DNA. The table lists about 320,000 clones, roughly 90% of them singletons. The V and J genes are TRBV9 and TRBJ2-1, with 11 nucleotides matching TRBD2. Sequencing was done on a sample of peripheral blood. The source of this sequence is a woman aged 30 to 39 with COVID-19, enrolled during active disease. The CDR3 DNA reads as TGTGCCAGCAGCGTAGGGCTAGCGGGGGGATTTAATGAGCAGTTCTTC. Its translation is CASSVGLAGGFNEQFF. The complete variable domain, with remaining parts taken from reference TRBV9 and TRBJ2-1, reads DSGVTQTPKHLITATGQRVTLRCSPRSGDLSVYWYQQSLDQGLQFLIQYYNGEERAKGNILERFSAQQFPDLHSELNLSSLELGDSALYFCASSVGLAGGFNEQFFGPGTRLTVL.